The 11 T cell receptor beta chains presented below share a single source sample, sequenced in a study of blood T cell repertoires in COVID-19. Profiled with immunoSEQ multiplex PCR; TCRdb holds only in-frame clones, not every one. The sample lists 100,000 to 130,000 clones, about 89% occurring once. The sequenced sample was peripheral blood. The origin of the receptors is a woman aged 25 to 39 with acute or convalescent COVID-19.

The table lists this clone with a count of one. The V gene is TRBV29-1, the J gene TRBJ1-3, with D maybe TRBD1 (5 bases). In germline, CDR1 is SQVTM, CDR2 ANQGSEA. V was clipped by 4 bases and J by 2 bases, with 12 bases between them. The CDR3 consists of 14 residues. The CDR3 bases are TGCAGCGTTGTAGACCAGGGAACTGGAAACACCATATATTTT. Amino acid sequence: CSVVDQGTGNTIYF.

This chain joins TRBV10-2 and TRBJ2-5; 11 bases agree with TRBD2. The ends lost 6 bases at V and 3 bases at J; junction bases unmatched: 9. The CDR3 is made up of 16 amino acids. Germline V gene lookup returns CDR1 WSHSY and CDR2 SAAADI. In DNA, the CDR3 is TGCGCCAGCAGCCGAACTAGCGGGGGAACCGAAGAGACCCAGTACTTC. As protein: CASSRTSGGTEETQYF.

The gene calls are TRBV24-1 and TRBJ2-1; 15 nucleotides match TRBD2. Germline V CDR1 and CDR2: KGHDR, SFDVKD. The ends lost 6 bases at V and 7 bases at J; junction bases unmatched: 12. There are 18 residues in the CDR3. The CDR3 is CATSLGGSGLAGGNEQFF. In DNA, the CDR3 is TGTGCCACCAGTCTAGGAGGGTCGGGACTAGCGGGGGGAAATGAGCAGTTCTTC.

The chain recombines TRBV9 with TRBJ1-6; possibly TRBD1 for D (5 bases). The CDR3 is 14 amino acids. The germline V gene has CDR1 SGDLS and CDR2 YYNGEE. V shed 2 bases and J shed 7 bases, with 10 bases lying between them. In DNA, the CDR3 is TGTGCCAGCAGCGTCCAGGGCGAAAATTCACCCCTCCACTTT. This encodes CASSVQGENSPLHF.

The chain joins TRBV3-1 (or the pseudogene TRBV3-2) to TRBJ1-4; no clear D. Looked up from germline, CDR1 is LGHDT and CDR2 is YNNKEL (reference sequence). This CDR3 contains 12 residues. The germline V and J ends were trimmed by 3 bases and 7 bases, with 6 bases remaining between them. Written as DNA, the CDR3 is TGTGCCAGCAGCCAGGTAGCTGAAAAACTGTTTTTT. Amino acid sequence: CASSQVAEKLFF.

The CDR3 DNA follows: TGCGCCAGCAGTGAGTCAGCGGGGGGGGCCAAAAACATTCAGTACTTC. This codes for CASSESAGGAKNIQYF. The chain employs TRBV10-1 and TRBJ2-4; TRBD2 matches at 10 bases. The CDR3 is 16 amino acids. The V and J ends lost 0 bases and 1 base, in that order; junction bases with no gene match: 0. The germline gives CDR1 WNHNN, CDR2 SYGVQD (reference sequence).

The chain has TRBV28 and TRBJ1-2; D perhaps matches TRBD1 (6 bases). V was trimmed by 6 bases and J by 8 bases, leaving 13 bases between them. The germline V gene has CDR1 MDHEN and CDR2 SYDVKM. This CDR3 region has 12 residues. The chain's CDR3 is CASSTGLAGYTF. DNA for the CDR3: TGTGCCAGCAGCACAGGGTTAGCGGGCTACACCTTC.

CDR3 DNA sequence: TGCGCCAGCAGCTCCCGCTCAGGTTACGAGCAGTACTTC. Encoded protein: CASSSRSGYEQYF. This rearrangement joins TRBV4-1 to TRBJ2-7; D call uncertain. Trimming took off 5 bases at V and 4 bases at J, with 12 bases between the two ends. The CDR3 is 13 amino acids. Germline assignment: CDR1 MGHRA and CDR2 YSYEKL.

This clone turned up a few times. V and J are TRBV30 and TRBJ1-5, with 9 bases matching TRBD1. CDR1 and CDR2 from the germline V gene are GTSNPN and SVGIG (reference sequence). The length of the CDR3 is 14 residues. In nucleotides, the CDR3 is TGTGCGGGACAGGGAGTTGGTAGCAATCAGCCCCAGCATTTT. This sequence encodes CAGQGVGSNQPQHF.

The rearrangement links TRBV18 to TRBJ2-7, with D perhaps matching TRBD1 (5 bases). This CDR3 region has 13 residues. Trimming shortened V by 4 bases and J by 4 bases, and 11 bases separated the two germline ends. Germline assignment: CDR1 KGHSH and CDR2 LQKENI. This chain's CDR3 is CASSLQDGYEQYF. The CDR3 bases are TGTGCCAGCTCACTACAGGACGGATACGAGCAGTACTTC.

The chain couples TRBV6-5 to TRBJ2-7, with 10 bases matching TRBD1. Germline V gene sequence: CDR1 MNHEY, CDR2 SVGAGI. V shed 5 bases and J 2 bases; nucleotides not matched to a gene: 6. The CDR3 consists of 15 residues. This CDR3 reads CASSITGTGAYEQYF. The CDR3 bases are TGTGCCAGCAGTATAACCGGGACAGGGGCCTACGAGCAGTACTTC.